This T cell receptor (beta chain) was identified during a study of PD-1 and CTLA-4 blockade in melanoma. Worth noting for this clone: An end of the junction differs from the germline gene, which may be a read error.

Method: immunoSEQ multiplex PCR; TCRdb's copy keeps in-frame clones and lacks some. The profile shows about 21,000 clones, approximately 88% of them singletons. This clonotype was sampled from a human donor with melanoma. The sample was CD8+ T cells from peripheral blood, taken before anti-PD-1 treatment.

Here the CDR3 DNA reads TGCGCCAGCGGCCAAGGGGCTAGCGACATCCTTCTCTCCTACAATGAGCAGTTCTTC. It yields the protein CASGQGASDILLSYNEQFF. The chain links TRBV4-1 to TRBJ2-1; D is possibly TRBD2 (6 bases). Germline lookup yields CDR1 MGHRA and CDR2 YSYEKL. This CDR3 has 19 residues.